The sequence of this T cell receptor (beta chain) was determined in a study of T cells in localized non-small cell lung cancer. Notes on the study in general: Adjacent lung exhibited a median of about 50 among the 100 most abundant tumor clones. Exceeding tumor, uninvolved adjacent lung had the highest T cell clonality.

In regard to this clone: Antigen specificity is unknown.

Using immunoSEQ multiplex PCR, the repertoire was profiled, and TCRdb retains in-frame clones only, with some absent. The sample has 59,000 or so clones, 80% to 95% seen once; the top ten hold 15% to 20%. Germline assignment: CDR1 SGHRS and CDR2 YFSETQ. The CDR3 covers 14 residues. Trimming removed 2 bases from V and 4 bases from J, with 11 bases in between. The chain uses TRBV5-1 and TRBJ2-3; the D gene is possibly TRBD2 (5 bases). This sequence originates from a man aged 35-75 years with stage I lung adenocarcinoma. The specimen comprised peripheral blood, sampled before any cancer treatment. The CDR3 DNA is TGCGCCAGCAGCTTAGAGGGTAATTCAGATACGCAGTATTTT. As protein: CASSLEGNSDTQYF.